Following are 30 T cell receptor beta chains from one sample sequenced in a study of blood T cell repertoires in COVID-19. Sequenced by immunoSEQ multiplex PCR; TCRdb stores in-frame clones only, minus some. Among 90,000 to 120,000 clones, 80% to 95% were seen once, and the ten largest hold roughly 1.2%. The source material was peripheral blood. These receptors originate from a woman aged 25 to 39 with acute or convalescent COVID-19.

The V and J genes are TRBV19 and TRBJ1-5; D ambiguous. Trimming shortened V by 7 bases and J by 2 bases, and 9 bases separated the two germline ends. The CDR3 covers 13 residues. The germline V gene has CDR1 LNHDA and CDR2 SQIVND (reference sequence). DNA of the CDR3: TGTGCCAGTAACCTCCGGGGCAATCAGCCCCAGCATTTT. Translating it yields CASNLRGNQPQHF.

The chain links TRBV28 to TRBJ1-2, with TRBD1 matching over 9 bases. V gave up 1 base and J gave up 3 bases; unmatched junction bases: 12. CDR1 and CDR2 from the germline V gene are MDHEN and SYDVKM. This CDR3 is built from 18 residues. The CDR3 protein is CASSLSPGQGRGHYGYTF. The CDR3 nucleotides are TGTGCCAGCAGTTTATCCCCGGGACAGGGAAGGGGCCACTATGGCTACACCTTC.

This clone was seen more than once but under ten times. V gene TRBV2 combines with J gene TRBJ1-1; D not certain. V was cut by 10 bases and J by 10 bases, with 22 bases left in between. The CDR3 has 13 amino acids. Per the germline V gene, CDR1 is SNHLY and CDR2 is FYNNEI. The CDR3, as DNA: TGTGCCACCGGGTGGCAGGAGGAGACTTCAGCTTTCTTT. This codes for CATGWQEETSAFF.

The chain carries TRBV15 and TRBJ1-4; a weak D match, TRBD1 (6 bases). The V gene lost 5 bases and the J gene lost 3 bases, with 16 bases spanning the gap. Germline CDR1 and CDR2: LNHNV and YYDKDF (reference sequence). This CDR3 spans 16 amino acids. The CDR3 reads CATSLGQLGPNEKLFF. The CDR3 bases are TGTGCCACCAGCCTGGGACAACTCGGGCCTAATGAAAAACTGTTTTTT.

V usage is TRBV7-2 and J usage is TRBJ1-2, with 9 bases lining up with TRBD1. This CDR3 region has 17 residues. J was trimmed by 1 base and V by 3 bases; bases with no gene match: 9. Germline-derived CDR1 and CDR2 are SGHTA and FQGNSA. The CDR3 region has the DNA TGTGCCAGCAGCTTCAGGGGTACAGGGGGCTTTAACTATGGCTACACCTTC. Translation: CASSFRGTGGFNYGYTF.

V and J are TRBV3-1 (or the pseudogene TRBV3-2) and TRBJ1-4, with D possibly matching TRBD1 (6 bases). This CDR3 contains 21 residues. V lost 1 base and J 4 bases, leaving 28 bases between the germline ends. Germline CDR1 is LGHDT and CDR2 is YNNKEL (reference sequence). CDR3 region: CASSQVNPGQWAFRDNEKLFF. The DNA for the CDR3 is TGTGCCAGCAGCCAAGTAAATCCAGGACAGTGGGCCTTTAGAGATAATGAAAAACTGTTTTTT.

The V gene is TRBV7-9, the J gene TRBJ2-7, with D hard to call. V lost 2 bases, J lost 5 bases, and 19 bases lay in between. CDR1 is SEHNR, CDR2 FQNEAQ, per germline (reference sequence). The CDR3 loop spans 16 amino acids. The CDR3 here is CASSLLVGGHPHEQYF. CDR3 nucleotides: TGTGCCAGCAGCTTACTTGTTGGTGGCCACCCTCACGAGCAGTACTTC.

This clone was recorded only once. V and J are TRBV30 and TRBJ1-2, with 7 bases matching TRBD1. The CDR3 has 15 residues. Trimming took 0 bases from V and 1 from J; bases not matched to a gene: 5. Germline CDR1 reads GTSNPN; CDR2 reads SVGIG (reference sequence). CDR3 loop: CAWSVWDRFNYGYTF. Here the CDR3 DNA reads TGTGCCTGGAGTGTATGGGACAGATTTAACTATGGCTACACCTTC.

The gene calls are TRBV5-6 and TRBJ1-6; D is perhaps TRBD1 (5 bases). CDR1 and CDR2 from the germline V gene are SGHDT and YYEEEE. Trimming left V 2 bases short and J 8 bases short, with 14 bases between. The CDR3 covers 15 residues. CDR3 DNA: TGTGCCAGCAGCTTCTCCTTCAGGGTTGATTCACCCCTCCACTTT. Protein product: CASSFSFRVDSPLHF.

This clone was detected only once. V and J are TRBV10-2 and TRBJ1-1, with D tentatively TRBD1 (5 bases). This CDR3 comprises 12 residues. CDR1 and CDR2 (germline): WSHSY, SAAADI. The V end was cut by 7 bases, the J end by 10 bases, with 16 bases between. The CDR3 DNA sequence: TGCGCCAGCACTGGCATGTCGGGGGTAGCTTTCTTT. Its protein product is CASTGMSGVAFF.

The J gene is TRBJ2-2, the V gene TRBV5-1, with 11 bases fitting TRBD2. Looked up from germline, CDR1 is SGHRS and CDR2 is YFSETQ. This CDR3 spans 17 amino acids. Losses at the gene ends were 0 bases for V and 1 base for J; bases not matched to a gene: 2. The CDR3: CASSLASGGQNTGELFF. The CDR3 DNA reads as TGCGCCAGCAGCTTGGCTAGCGGGGGGCAGAACACCGGGGAGCTGTTTTTT.

The V and J genes are TRBV6-5 and TRBJ1-5, with 8 bases fitting TRBD1. V shed 6 bases and J 7 bases; nucleotides not matched to a gene: 11. CDR1 and CDR2 (germline): MNHEY, SVGAGI. The CDR3 runs 15 residues. CDR3 residues: CASSRSGQGRQPQHF. CDR3 bases: TGTGCCAGCAGCCGAAGCGGACAGGGAAGACAGCCCCAGCATTTT.

This chain joins TRBV6-1 and TRBJ1-4; D gene ambiguous. The CDR3 is made up of 15 amino acids. Trimming left V 3 bases short and J 0 bases short, with 8 bases between. Germline CDR1 and CDR2: MNHNS and SASEGT. CDR3 DNA: TGTGCCAGCAGTGAGCAGATATCAACTAATGAAAAACTGTTTTTT. Translation: CASSEQISTNEKLFF.

In this sample, this clone turned up a few times. V gene TRBV3-1 (or the pseudogene TRBV3-2) combines with J gene TRBJ2-2, with D perhaps TRBD1 (6 bases). CDR1 is LGHDT and CDR2 is YNNKEL in the germline V gene (reference sequence). CDR3 size: 14 residues. V gave up 6 bases and J gave up 5 bases, with 13 bases separating them. CDR3 coding DNA: TGTGCCAGCAGTCCCAGGGGAAGAACCGGGGAGCTGTTTTTT. This codes for CASSPRGRTGELFF.

V gene TRBV10-2 combines with J gene TRBJ2-7, with D uncertain. The CDR3 is 11 residues long. Trimming removed 5 bases at V and 2 bases at J, with 4 bases between. The germline V gene has CDR1 WSHSY and CDR2 SAAADI. The CDR3 DNA sequence: TGCGCCAGCAGTCAAACCTACGAGCAGTACTTC. Protein sequence: CASSQTYEQYF.

J is TRBJ2-2 and V is TRBV13, with TRBD1 matching 11 bases. The CDR3 contains 16 residues. Trimming took 6 bases from V and 4 from J; bases not matched to a gene: 7. CDR1 is PRHDT, CDR2 FYEKMQ, per germline (reference sequence). CDR3 sequence reads: CASSGQGALGTGELFF. The DNA for the CDR3 is TGTGCCAGCAGTGGACAGGGGGCCTTGGGCACCGGGGAGCTGTTTTTT.

The genes are TRBV7-9 and TRBJ2-7; weak D call: TRBD1 (7 bases). This CDR3 spans 13 amino acids. CDR1 and CDR2 from the germline V gene are SEHNR and FQNEAQ (reference sequence). For the CDR3, the DNA is TGTGCAGCAGGGGGGACAACCTCCTACGAGCAGTACTTC. It is translated as CAAGGTTSYEQYF.

V is TRBV21-1 and J is TRBJ2-7; TRBD1 was called by the table and not checked on the DNA. TRBV21-1 is designated a pseudogene. The CDR3 is 15 residues long. CDR3 in amino acids: CASTWWGGTAHEQYF. CDR3 bases: TGTGCCAGCACCTGGTGGGGCGGGACAGCGCACGAGCAGTACTTC.

J is TRBJ2-3 and V is TRBV5-4; 9 nucleotides line up with TRBD2. Germline CDR1 SGHNT, CDR2 YYREEE (reference sequence). V was clipped by 7 bases and J by 2 bases; unmatched bases: 11. The length of the CDR3 is 16 residues. CDR3 in amino acids: CASGQIAGALTDTQYF. CDR3 in DNA: TGTGCCAGCGGCCAAATAGCGGGGGCCCTCACAGATACGCAGTATTTT.

Comment on this clone: One end of the junction does not line up with germline, which may come from a read error. V gene TRBV7-7 combines with J gene TRBJ2-1; tentatively, D is TRBD2 (5 bases). CDR1 and CDR2 (germline): SSHAT, FNYEAQ (reference sequence). This CDR3 region has 16 residues. The DNA of the CDR3 is TGTGCTAGCAGCTTGGCAGCGGACCTCTCCTACAATGAGCAGTTCTTC. It yields the protein CASSLAADLSYNEQFF.

V gene TRBV27 combines with J gene TRBJ2-7; 9 nucleotides match TRBD1. The CDR3 spans 14 residues. Losses at the gene ends were 6 bases for V and 2 bases for J; bases not matched to a gene: 5. Germline CDR1 is MNHEY and CDR2 is SMNVEV (reference sequence). The CDR3, as DNA: TGTGCCAGCAGATTACAGGGGGCGGCCTACGAGCAGTACTTC. Protein sequence: CASRLQGAAYEQYF.

The rearrangement links TRBV19 to TRBJ2-1; the match to TRBD2 covers 7 bases. The CDR3 is 15 residues long. CDR1 LNHDA and CDR2 SQIVND come from the germline V gene (reference sequence). Germline trimming cut 7 bases from V and 8 bases from J; bases unmatched to any gene: 14. The CDR3 nucleotides are TGTGCCAGTAACTTGTTCGCGGGGGTAGGGGATGAGCAGTTCTTC. Amino acid sequence: CASNLFAGVGDEQFF.

The chain links TRBV4-3 to TRBJ2-3; TRBD2 matches 12 bases. From germline, CDR1 is LGHNA and CDR2 YSLEER. This CDR3 spans 19 amino acids. V lost 4 bases to trimming and J lost 1 base; unmatched junction nucleotides: 12. CDR3 region: CASSPYSLAGGLGTDTQYF. CDR3 coding DNA: TGCGCCAGCAGCCCCTATAGTCTAGCGGGGGGGCTCGGCACAGATACGCAGTATTTT.

The chain recombines TRBV28 with TRBJ2-1; 10 bases are shared with TRBD2. The V gene's germline CDR1 is MDHEN and CDR2 SYDVKM. There are 16 residues in the CDR3. The V segment lost 5 bases and the J segment 3 bases; nucleotides outside the gene matches: 7. The CDR3 here is CASSRRTSGHYNEQFF. The CDR3 nucleotides are TGTGCCAGCAGTCGCAGGACTAGCGGCCACTACAATGAGCAGTTCTTC.

The V gene is TRBV7-3, the J gene TRBJ2-2, with D perhaps matching TRBD2 (6 bases). The CDR3 totals 14 residues. Trimming stripped 5 bases from V and 5 bases from J, with 12 bases between. Germline V gene sequence: CDR1 SGHTA, CDR2 FQGTGA. The CDR3: CASSTGDGTGELFF. As DNA, the CDR3 is TGTGCCAGCAGCACGGGAGATGGGACCGGGGAGCTGTTTTTT.

The chain has TRBV4-3 and TRBJ1-1; TRBD1 matches 8 bases. Looked up from germline, CDR1 is LGHNA and CDR2 is YSLEER. This CDR3 comprises 17 residues. The V gene end was trimmed by 4 bases and the J gene end by 0 bases; junction bases not matched to a gene: 10. The CDR3 reads CASSPKRRQGLNTEAFF. The CDR3 nucleotides are TGCGCCAGCAGCCCAAAGCGGAGACAGGGGCTGAACACTGAAGCTTTCTTT.

J is TRBJ1-6 and V is TRBV4-2; D unresolved. CDR1 and CDR2 from the germline V gene are LGHNA and YNFKEQ. V was pared by 3 bases and J by 0 bases, with 3 bases between. The CDR3 has 14 residues. The DNA of the CDR3 is TGTGCCAGCAGCCACGGCTCCTATAATTCACCCCTCCACTTT. It encodes CASSHGSYNSPLHF.

V usage is TRBV18 and J usage is TRBJ2-5; perhaps TRBD1 as D (5 bases). V lost 3 bases, J lost 5 bases, and 7 bases lay in between. The CDR3 has 12 residues. Germline V gene sequence: CDR1 KGHSH, CDR2 LQKENI. The CDR3 region is CASSPPGETQYF. CDR3 sequence (DNA): TGTGCCAGCTCACCCCCAGGGGAGACCCAGTACTTC.

The chain links TRBV30 to TRBJ1-1; 9 nucleotides align to TRBD1. The CDR3 spans 16 residues. Germline loops: CDR1 GTSNPN, CDR2 SVGIG (reference sequence). Trimming at V came to 3 bases and at J to 2 bases, leaving 10 bases not matched to a gene. CDR3 sequence reads: CAWSTGTGRINTEAFF. The CDR3 nucleotides read TGTGCCTGGAGCACCGGGACAGGGCGTATAAACACTGAAGCTTTCTTT.

The V gene is TRBV11-3, the J gene TRBJ1-5; D is unclear. CDR1 is SGHNT and CDR2 is YENEEA in the germline V gene. Trimming shortened V by 8 bases and J by 3 bases, and 11 bases separated the two germline ends. The CDR3 has 13 amino acids. The CDR3 here is CASAENLNQPQHF. DNA for the CDR3: TGTGCCAGCGCGGAGAACCTCAATCAGCCCCAGCATTTT. The full variable domain, rest sourced from reference TRBV11-3 and TRBJ1-5, is EAGVVQSPRYKIIEKKQPVAFWCNPISGHNTLYWYLQNLGQGPELLIRYENEEAVDDSQLPKDRFSAERLKGVDSTLKIQPAELGDSAVYLCASAENLNQPQHFGDGTRLSIL.